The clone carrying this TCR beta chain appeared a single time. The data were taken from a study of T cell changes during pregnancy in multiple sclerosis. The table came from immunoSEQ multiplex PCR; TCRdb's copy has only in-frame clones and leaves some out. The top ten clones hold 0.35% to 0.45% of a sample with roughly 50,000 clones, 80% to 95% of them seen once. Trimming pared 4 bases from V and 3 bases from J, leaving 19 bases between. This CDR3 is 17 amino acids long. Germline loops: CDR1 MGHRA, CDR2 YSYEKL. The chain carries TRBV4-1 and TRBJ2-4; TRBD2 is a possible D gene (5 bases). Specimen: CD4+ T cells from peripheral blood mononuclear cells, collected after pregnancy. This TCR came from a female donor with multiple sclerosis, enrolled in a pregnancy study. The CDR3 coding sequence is TGCGCCAGCAGCCGGGTAGTGAGGGTTGATCGCAAAAACATTCAGTACTTC. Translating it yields CASSRVVRVDRKNIQYF.